These 8 T cell receptor beta chains were sequenced from one sample in a study of CD8+CD57+ T cells in acquired aplastic anemia. Investigators profiled TCR beta VDJ and CDR3 from genomic DNA template. One entry per CDR3 protein, called by TCRdb with MiXCR from the reads. The data hold 50,000 or so distinct CDR3 sequences, with approximately 50% observed a single time. Patients sequenced had flow cytometry evidence of CD8+CD57+ cell expansion. The material sequenced was sorted CD4+, CD8+, or CD8+CD57+ T cells (not recorded which) from PBMCs. The receptors here all came from a human donor with aplastic anemia.

This clonotype has a count of ten or more. The rearrangement joins TRBV7-8 to TRBJ2-7; TRBD2 matches 9 bases. Per the germline V gene, CDR1 is SGHVS and CDR2 is FQNEAQ. The CDR3 extends over 15 amino acids. V lost 1 base, J lost 6 bases, and 7 bases stayed unmatched. The DNA of the CDR3 is TGTGCCAGCAGCTTAGTAGGCGGGGGGGTCTCCGAGCAGTACTTC. This translates into CASSLVGGGVSEQYF.

The V call is TRBV6-5, the J call TRBJ2-7; 7 nucleotides line up with TRBD1. CDR1 and CDR2 (germline): MNHEY, SVGAGI. Germline trimming cut 4 bases from V and 4 bases from J; bases unmatched to any gene: 7. This CDR3 has 14 amino acids. CDR3 nucleotide sequence: TGTGCCAGCAGTTTTCGTGGCAGGGGGTACGAGCAGTACGTC. Translation: CASSFRGRGYEQYV.

The chain carries TRBV2 and TRBJ1-1; D call uncertain. The CDR3 is 13 residues long. The germline gives CDR1 SNHLY, CDR2 FYNNEI. V gave up 6 bases and J gave up 5 bases, with 13 bases separating them. CDR3: CASSRGSGTEAFF. The CDR3 nucleotides are TGTGCCAGCAGCCGGGGATCGGGTACTGAAGCTTTCTTT.

There are a few counts of this clonotype. This chain joins TRBV10-2 and TRBJ1-5; D is ambiguous. There are 13 residues in the CDR3. The V end lost 3 bases, the J end lost 6 bases, and 9 bases lay between the germline ends. Per germline, CDR1 WSHSY and CDR2 SAAADI. DNA for the CDR3: TGCGCCAGCAGTGATGGATTGGGTCAGCCCCAGCATTTT. It is translated as CASSDGLGQPQHF.

The chain uses TRBV5-1 and TRBJ2-7; 9 nucleotides match TRBD1. Germline trimming cut 7 bases from V and 6 bases from J; bases unmatched to any gene: 14. Germline lookup yields CDR1 SGHRS and CDR2 YFSETQ. This CDR3 spans 15 amino acids. In DNA form, the CDR3 reads TGCGCCAGCGCCGTCTACAGGGGGCGGGTCGGCGAGCAGTACGTC. Translation gives CASAVYRGRVGEQYV.

This clonotype was detected ten times or more. The V call is TRBV20-1, the J call TRBJ1-6, with a tentative D call TRBD1 (6 bases). V lost 1 base, J lost 9 bases, and 16 bases lay in between. This CDR3 is 15 amino acids long. CDR1 DFQATT and CDR2 SNEGSKA come from the germline V gene (reference sequence). CDR3 region: CSARAPQGFSSPLHF. The CDR3, as DNA: TGCAGTGCTAGAGCTCCACAGGGATTTAGTTCACCCCTCCACTTT.

The rearrangement uses TRBV11-2 and TRBJ2-7; the D is unclear. Germline-derived CDR1 and CDR2 are SGHAT and FQNNGV. CDR3 length: 14 residues. V was cut by 1 base and J by 0 bases, with 7 bases left in between. CDR3 amino acids: CASSLGPASYEQYF. The CDR3 coding sequence is TGTGCCAGCAGCTTAGGGCCAGCCTCCTACGAGCAGTACTTC. The whole variable domain, remainder taken from reference TRBV11-2 and TRBJ2-7, is EAGVAQSPRYKIIEKRQSVAFWCNPISGHATLYWYQQILGQGPKLLIQFQNNGVVDDSQLPKDRFSAERLKGVDSTLKIQPAKLEDSAVYLCASSLGPASYEQYFGPGTRLTVT.

This clonotype was picked up a small number of times. The chain combines TRBV2 with TRBJ1-1; no firm D call. Germline V gene lookup returns CDR1 SNHLY and CDR2 FYNNEI. This CDR3 has 15 amino acids. Trimming removed 2 bases from V and 0 bases from J, with 10 bases in between. DNA for the CDR3: TGTGCCAGCAGTGAAAGTCGGGGAATGAACACTGAAGCTTTCTTT. As protein: CASSESRGMNTEAFF.